One sample yielded the 10 T cell receptor beta chains listed below, sequenced in a study of CD8+CD57+ T cells in acquired aplastic anemia. The TCR beta profiling, which covered VDJ combination and CDR3 sequence, was carried out using genomic DNA as the template. TCRdb analysed the reads with MiXCR anew, one entry per CDR3 protein. Here the sample spans tens of thousands of distinct CDR3 sequences, more than 40% being singletons. Sequenced: sorted CD4+, CD8+, or CD8+CD57+ T cells (not recorded which) from PBMCs. These receptors were taken from a human donor in good health, serving as a control.

This clonotype was recorded at least ten times. The V and J genes are TRBV6-6 and TRBJ2-7; TRBD1 aligns across 9 bases. Germline V CDR1 and CDR2: MNHNY, SVGAGI (reference sequence). With 1 base clipped from V and 2 bases from J, the junction kept 3 bases outside the gene matches. The CDR3 loop spans 15 amino acids. CDR3 nucleotide sequence: TGTGCCAGCAGTTACTTGGGACAGGGCACCTACGAGCAGTACTTC. This gives the protein CASSYLGQGTYEQYF.

This clonotype was detected many times. This chain links TRBV5-5 with TRBJ2-5; D might be TRBD2 (5 bases). With 2 bases removed from V and 5 bases from J, the gap between germline ends came to 13 bases. Germline CDR1 and CDR2: SGHKS and YYEKEE (reference sequence). CDR3 length equals 14 residues. In DNA, the CDR3 is TGTGCCAGCAGCTTACTCTCCGGGAAGGAGACCCAGTACTTC. This translates into CASSLLSGKETQYF.

A remark on this clonotype: This may be a read error, as it is one base from a much larger clone. It is likely a read error, because the conserved phenylalanine at the end of the CDR3 is missing. The chain carries TRBV9 and TRBJ2-7; 9 nucleotides agree with TRBD2. J gave up 5 bases and V 4 bases, and 4 bases lay outside the gene matches. Germline V lookup: CDR1 SGDLS, CDR2 YYNGEE. The CDR3 covers 13 residues. The CDR3 here is CASSPRTSDEQYL. CDR3 nucleotide sequence: TGTGCCAGCAGCCCTCGGACTAGCGACGAGCAGTACCTC.

The table lists this clonotype with a count of one. The rearrangement uses TRBV9 and TRBJ2-6; D not certain. The ends were cut back, 0 bases at V and 1 base at J, with 2 bases in the middle. The CDR3 length is 14 residues. The V gene's germline CDR1 is SGDLS and CDR2 YYNGEE. The CDR3, as DNA: TGTGCCAGCAGCGTAGGGTCTGGGGCCAACGTCCTGACTTTC. Its protein product is CASSVGSGANVLTF.

This clonotype has only a few counts. V is TRBV5-5 and J is TRBJ1-2; tentatively, D is TRBD1 (5 bases). The germline V gene encodes CDR1 SGHKS and CDR2 YYEKEE (reference sequence). Trimming stripped 3 bases from V and 0 bases from J, with 12 bases between. The CDR3 has 15 residues. CDR3 protein: CASSSGAGTNYGYTF. DNA for the CDR3: TGTGCCAGCAGCTCTGGGGCAGGAACTAACTATGGCTACACCTTC.

This rearrangement joins TRBV20-1 to TRBJ1-1, with D perhaps matching TRBD1 (6 bases). CDR1 is DFQATT, CDR2 SNEGSKA, per germline (reference sequence). V gave up 8 bases and J gave up 8 bases, with 15 bases separating them. The CDR3 has 11 amino acids. In nucleotides, the CDR3 is TGCAGTTCCGACGATGGACAGGAAGCTTTCTTT. Translated: CSSDDGQEAFF.

This clonotype was picked up many times. The chain joins TRBV7-9 to TRBJ1-1, with TRBD1 matching over 7 bases. The V gene's germline CDR1 is SEHNR and CDR2 FQNEAQ (reference sequence). V dropped 5 bases and J dropped 7; count of bases not matched to a gene: 13. The CDR3 sequence is 15 residues long. CDR3 nucleotides: TGTGCCAGCAGCCCTGGGACAGACCAGTCCGATGAAGCTTTCTTT. Its translation: CASSPGTDQSDEAFF.

The chain uses TRBV25-1 and TRBJ2-3, with 8 bases matching TRBD2. The germline V gene encodes CDR1 MGHDK and CDR2 SYGVNS. V shed 4 bases, J shed 5 bases, and the junction held 8 bases outside the gene matches. The CDR3 consists of 15 residues. CDR3 nucleotides: TGTGCCAGCAGTGCCCTAGCGGGCCCCGGAGATACGCAGTATTTT. It specifies CASSALAGPGDTQYF.

This clonotype has ten or more counts. The V and J genes are TRBV24-1 and TRBJ2-2, with 12 bases aligning to TRBD2. CDR1 KGHDR and CDR2 SFDVKD come from the germline V gene. The CDR3 runs to 18 residues. The junction had 11 bases not matched to a gene; V was cut back by 3 bases and J by 7 bases. CDR3 in DNA: TGTGCCACCAGTGATGTTCGTATGACTAGCGGGAGTGTCGGGGAGCTGTTTTTT. This gives the protein CATSDVRMTSGSVGELFF.

This clonotype was recorded at least ten times. The chain links TRBV6-1 to TRBJ1-2; D may be TRBD1 (5 bases). The germline CDR1 and CDR2 sequences are MNHNS and SASEGT. The V end was cut by 3 bases, the J end by 8 bases, with 7 bases between. The CDR3 length is 11 residues. The chain's CDR3 is CASSDRDGYTF. CDR3 nucleotides: TGTGCCAGCAGTGACAGGGACGGCTACACCTTC.